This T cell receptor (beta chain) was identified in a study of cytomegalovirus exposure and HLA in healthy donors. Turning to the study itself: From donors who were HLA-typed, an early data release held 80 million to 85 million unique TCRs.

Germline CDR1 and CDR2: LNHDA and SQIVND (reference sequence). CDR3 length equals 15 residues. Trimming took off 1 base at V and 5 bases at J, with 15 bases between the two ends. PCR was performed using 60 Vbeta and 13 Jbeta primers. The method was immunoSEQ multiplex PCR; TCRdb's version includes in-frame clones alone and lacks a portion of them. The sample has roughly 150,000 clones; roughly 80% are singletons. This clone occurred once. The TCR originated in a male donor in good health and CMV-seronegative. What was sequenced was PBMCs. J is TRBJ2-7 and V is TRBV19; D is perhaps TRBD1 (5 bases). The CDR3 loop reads CASSIVPGSIDEQYF. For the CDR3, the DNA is TGTGCCAGTAGTATAGTGCCAGGGTCTATAGACGAGCAGTACTTC.